The TCR beta chain described here comes from a study of T cells in Graves' hyperthyroidism and ophthalmopathy. At least ten counts were recorded for this clonotype. The V gene's germline CDR1 is LGHDT and CDR2 YNNKEL (reference sequence). CDR3 length: 15 residues. V lost 0 bases, J lost 4 bases, and 11 bases lay in between. Amplification yielded TCR beta CDR3 regions, with RNA transcripts as the source. First-round RT-PCR targeting the TCR CDR3 was performed with the HTBI primer set. MiXCR, applied by TCRdb to the multiplex PCR reads, yields one record per CDR3 protein. Of roughly 640,000 distinct CDR3 sequences listed, about a sixth are singletons.

V usage is TRBV3-1 and J usage is TRBJ2-3; D ambiguous. The origin of this receptor is a woman in her thirties or forties with Graves' ophthalmopathy. Sequencing was performed on blood. The CDR3 spells CASSQDQGSPDTQYF. The CDR3 nucleotides read TGTGCCAGCAGCCAAGATCAAGGAAGTCCAGATACGCAGTATTTT.